These 6 T cell receptor beta chains originate from one sample sequenced in a study of radiotherapy plus CTLA-4 blockade in lung cancer. Produced via immunoSEQ multiplex PCR; TCRdb's table is partial and in-frame only. The top ten clones hold around 3% of a sample with more than 75,000 clones, roughly 74% of them seen once. The source material was peripheral blood, sampled from a patient treated with radiotherapy plus ipilimumab. The receptors were gathered from a human donor with non-small cell lung cancer who had a partial response to radiotherapy plus ipilimumab. Some clones in this sample may be carry-over from other donors' samples.

This chain uses TRBV7-9 with TRBJ1-4; 8 nucleotides align to TRBD1. Germline V gives CDR1 SEHNR, CDR2 FQNEAQ (reference sequence). The CDR3 loop spans 14 amino acids. Losses at the gene ends were 7 bases for V and 3 bases for J; bases not matched to a gene: 4. Written as DNA, the CDR3 is TGTGCCAGCAACGTGGGACAGGCTAATGAAAAACTGTTTTTT. Translated, it gives CASNVGQANEKLFF.

Only one count was recorded for this clone. The V and J genes are TRBV7-3 and TRBJ2-1, with 10 bases that match TRBD2. Germline CDR1 is SGHTA and CDR2 is FQGTGA. J was trimmed by 9 bases and V by 2 bases; bases with no gene match: 13. The CDR3 consists of 17 residues. CDR3 loop: CASSLGIAGGGGGEQFF. The DNA of the CDR3 is TGTGCCAGCAGCTTAGGAATAGCGGGAGGTGGGGGGGGTGAGCAGTTCTTC.

V usage is TRBV19 and J usage is TRBJ2-7; 10 bases are a match to TRBD1. The germline V gene encodes CDR1 LNHDA and CDR2 SQIVND (reference sequence). The CDR3 consists of 13 residues. V dropped 6 bases and J dropped 5; count of bases not matched to a gene: 4. The chain's CDR3 is CASSRDRGHEQYF. CDR3 in DNA: TGTGCCAGTAGCCGGGACAGGGGCCACGAGCAGTACTTC.

The rearrangement uses TRBV5-1 and TRBJ2-3; the D gene is possibly TRBD1 (8 bases). The V and J ends lost 1 base and 3 bases respectively, with 18 bases between them. CDR1 SGHRS and CDR2 YFSETQ come from the germline V gene. The CDR3 runs to 17 residues. The CDR3 DNA reads TGCGCCAGCAGCTTGCCCCGACAGGGGAGGGGGACAGATACGCAGTATTTT. It is translated as CASSLPRQGRGTDTQYF.

The chain couples TRBV6-6 to TRBJ2-2, with a possible D match to TRBD1 (7 bases). The CDR3 is 15 residues long. Per germline, CDR1 MNHNY and CDR2 SVGAGI (reference sequence). Deletions cut 8 bases from V and 5 bases from J, with 18 bases between. CDR3 nucleotide sequence: TGTGCCAGCCGCCCGGGCAGGGGGAGGACCGGGGAGCTGTTTTTT. Translating it yields CASRPGRGRTGELFF.

This clone was seen once. The J gene is TRBJ2-7, the V gene TRBV18, with D tentatively TRBD1 (6 bases). Germline V CDR1 and CDR2: KGHSH, LQKENI. Trimming removed 4 bases at V and 3 bases at J, with 13 bases between. CDR3 length equals 14 residues. CDR3 loop: CASSLGGSLYEQYF. CDR3 DNA: TGTGCCAGCTCACTAGGGGGTTCTCTCTACGAGCAGTACTTC. Combining the CDR3 with reference TRBV18 and TRBJ2-7 gives the whole variable domain NAGVMQNPRHLVRRRGQEARLRCSPMKGHSHVYWYRQLPEEGLKFMVYLQKENIIDESGMPKERFSAEFPKEGPSILRIQQVVRGDSAAYFCASSLGGSLYEQYFGPGTRLTVT.